This T cell receptor (beta chain) was obtained from a study of T cell responses to AZD1222 COVID-19 vaccine (dated by TCRdb to the early 2020s). About the investigation overall: TCR sequencing was performed for roughly 240 trial participants, of whom 200 to 220 were given two doses of AZD1222 and around 25 were given two doses of MenACWY control vaccine. Trial participants were enrolled by age into 18-55, 56-69 and 70-plus year subgroups, with 148, 28 and 57 TCR-sequenced participants respectively. Results and caveats for the whole study, not just this receptor: The 56-69-year group was small, and its depth increase did not reach significance, likely because of low power. Conclusions about previously exposed vaccinees were limited because only six AZD1222 recipients were SARS-CoV-2 seropositive at baseline. Participants were mostly white British, with more females than males. The authors suggested clonal diversity may have been underestimated. After two AZD1222 doses, both the breadth and the depth of spike-specific TCRs were significantly higher than at day 0 and than in MenACWY recipients. Because no samples from the day 14 peak response were available, repertoires could be characterized only after the peak T cell response. The vaccine-associated CD4 TCRs covered the entire spike protein, and the dominant responses fell in regions 160-218 and 743-854. Nearly half of unique spike-specific TCRs reportedly recognized epitopes outside regions mutated in the B.1.351 and B.1.1.7 variants.

About this clone: The clone's antigen remains unknown. No per-base quality is available; no much larger clone lies one base away.

The CDR3 regions of human TCRbeta chains were analyzed by immunosequencing. Per the authors' processing: Repertoire TCRs were checked for matches against a reference library of SARS-CoV-2-specific TCRs that had been generated using the MIRA antigen-specificity platform. Breadth meant the fraction of unique TCRs that were SARS-CoV-2-associated, whereas depth meant the fraction of total T cells that were SARS-CoV-2-associated. Using the MIRA data, every spike-specific TCR was mapped to the spike region that the TCR reacted to and assigned to either a CD4 or a CD8 class. Log10-transformed breadth and depth values were compared by one-way ANOVA with Sidak's multiple comparisons tests. Imported from immuneACCESS, the table was reduced by TCRdb to in-frame sequences with V and J called. These copies leave out some clones; in studies compared against another copy, an unresolved V gene accounts for under half, and the cause of the remainder is not known. The DNA was the basis for D and trimming; V, J and clone size are from that table. The sample table holds about 90,000 clones, of which around 88% were seen once. 10% of the sample lies in the top ten.

What the time point label conveys for this sample: baseline before first vaccination. Taken with the paper, the label for treatment or condition translates to: meningococcal conjugate vaccine given as trial control. The vaccinee samples were drawn from two UK trials, COV001 and COV002, one of which was a single-blind randomized controlled phase 2/3 trial testing AZD1222 (ChAdOx1 nCoV-19) in healthy adults. For TCRbeta chain sequencing, PBMC samples from trial participants were taken at day 0 and at day 28 after the second dose. A distance of 6 bases separates the germline ends of V and J, which lose 0 bases and 0 bases respectively. Including cysteine and phenylalanine, the CDR3 has 14 amino acids. CDR3 DNA only is kept here, 42 bases in frame from base 1. Sequences SGHRS (CDR1) and YFSETQ (CDR2) are obtained from the germline V gene.

The material was peripheral blood, obtained on day 0 of MenACWY control vaccination. The receptor was isolated from an adult in good health. The chain is made from TRBV5-1 and TRBJ1-2; confidence is insufficient to name the D gene. The CDR3: CASSLADANYGYTF. The DNA sequence is as follows: TGCGCCAGCAGCTTGGCAGACGCTAACTATGGCTACACCTTC.